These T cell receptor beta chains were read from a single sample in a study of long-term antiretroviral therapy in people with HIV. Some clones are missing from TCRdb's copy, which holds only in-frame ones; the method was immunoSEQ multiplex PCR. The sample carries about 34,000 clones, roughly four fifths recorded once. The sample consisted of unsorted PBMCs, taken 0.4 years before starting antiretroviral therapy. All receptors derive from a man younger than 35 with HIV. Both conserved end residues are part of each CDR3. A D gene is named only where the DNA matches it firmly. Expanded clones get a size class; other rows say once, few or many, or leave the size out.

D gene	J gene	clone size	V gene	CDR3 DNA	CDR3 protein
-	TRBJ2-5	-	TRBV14	TGTGCCAGCAGCCAAGTCAGGGAGACCCAGTACTTC	CASSQVRETQYF
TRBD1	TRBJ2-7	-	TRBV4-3	TGCGCCAGCAGCCCGGGGACAGGAGGGTACGAGCAGTACTTC	CASSPGTGGYEQYF
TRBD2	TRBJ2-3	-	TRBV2	TGTGCCAGCAGTGGGACTAGCGGGGTTAGAGATACGCAGTATTTT	CASSGTSGVRDTQYF
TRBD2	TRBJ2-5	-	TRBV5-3	TGTGCCAGAAGCACAAAAACTAGCGGGAGGGCCGGAGAGACCCAGTACTTC	CARSTKTSGRAGETQYF
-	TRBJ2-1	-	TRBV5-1	TGCGCCAGCAGCTTGGCAGTCACCAGAGATGAGCAGTTCTTC	CASSLAVTRDEQFF
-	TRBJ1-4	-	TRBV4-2	TGTGCCAGCAGCCAAGATAGGGGGGGTATGAATGAAAAACTGTTTTTT	CASSQDRGGMNEKLFF
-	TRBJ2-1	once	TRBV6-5	TGTGCCAGCAGTTACTCTCGTGGGAGTTCCTACAATGAGCAGTTCTTC	CASSYSRGSSYNEQFF
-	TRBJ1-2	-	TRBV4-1	TGCGCCAGCAGCCAAGAATTTTACGCTATTCTTAACTATGGCTACACCTTC	CASSQEFYAILNYGYTF
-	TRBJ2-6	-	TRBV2	TGTGCCAGCAGTGACAGGTCTGGGGCCAACGTCCTGACTTTC	CASSDRSGANVLTF
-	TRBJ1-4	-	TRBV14	TGTGCCAGCAGCATCAATTCGGCGTTTAATGAAAAACTGTTTTTT	CASSINSAFNEKLFF
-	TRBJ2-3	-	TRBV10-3	TGTGCCATCAATCCCAGCCGCACAGATACGCAGTATTTT	CAINPSRTDTQYF
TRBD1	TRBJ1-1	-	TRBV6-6	TGTGCCAGCAGTTACCCGCAGGGGGATCTTGCCACTGAAGCTTTCTTT	CASSYPQGDLATEAFF
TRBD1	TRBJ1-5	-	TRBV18	TGTGCCAGCTCGCCTAAACAGGGGAAAGTGCAGCCCCAGCATTTT	CASSPKQGKVQPQHF
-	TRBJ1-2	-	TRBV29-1	TGCAGCGTTGCCGAAGGAAACTATGGCTACACCTTC	CSVAEGNYGYTF
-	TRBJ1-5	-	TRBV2	TGTGCCAGCAGACCCGATGGGGGCAATCAGCCCCAGCATTTT	CASRPDGGNQPQHF
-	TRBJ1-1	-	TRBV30	TGTGCCTGGAGATCTCTTGGGGAGACGAACACTGAAGCTTTCTTT	CAWRSLGETNTEAFF
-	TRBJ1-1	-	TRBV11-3	TGTGCCAGCAGCTTGAATGGGAACACTGAAGCTTTCTTT	CASSLNGNTEAFF
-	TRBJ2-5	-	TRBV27	TGTGCCAGCAGTTGGGACCGACGGGAGACCCAGTACTTC	CASSWDRRETQYF